This T cell receptor beta chain is from a study of OX40 agonist ivuxolimab in advanced cancers. Study results and caveats: Blood T cells, both CD4+ and CD8+, expanded clonally by week 6 at 0.1 to 3.0 mg/kg.

In regard to this clone: Its antigen is unknown.

V shed 5 bases and J shed 9 bases, with 7 bases lying between them. The CDR3 covers 11 residues. Germline CDR1 and CDR2: MNHNY and SVGAGI (reference sequence). Here immunoSEQ multiplex PCR was the method, and the copy in TCRdb shows in-frame clones only, minus some. The table has under 70,000 clones, around 84% seen once. The sample here was CD4+ or CD8+ T cells sorted from blood, taken in a trial of the OX40 agonist ivuxolimab. This TCR was recovered from an adult with an advanced solid tumor such as melanoma, head and neck, liver or kidney cancer. The rearrangement joins TRBV6-6 to TRBJ1-4; weak D call: TRBD1 (5 bases). The CDR3 loop is CASSKDKKLFF. The CDR3 DNA sequence: TGTGCCAGCAGTAAGGACAAAAAACTGTTTTTT.